Following are 20 T cell receptor beta chains from one sample sequenced in a study of breast tumors, draining lymph nodes, adjacent tissues. TCRdb passed the multiplex PCR reads through MiXCR, listing each CDR3 protein once. Of some 97,000 distinct CDR3 sequences in the sample, approximately 21% were seen once. Breast cancer patients provided tissue from their axillary draining lymph nodes. The material sequenced was axillary lymph node tissue. Receptors originate from a female donor with breast cancer. Some clones in this sample may be carry-over from other donors' samples.

This clonotype has a count of ten or more. The rearrangement uses TRBV3-1 and TRBJ2-5; D may be TRBD1 or TRBD2 (6 bases each). The CDR3 extends over 15 amino acids. Looked up from germline, CDR1 is LGHDT and CDR2 is YNNKEL (reference sequence). V was cut by 3 bases and J by 4 bases, with 15 bases left in between. The DNA of the CDR3 is TGTGCCAGCAGCCAGGGGGAAGGGGGGCGAGAGACCCAGTACTTC. Its protein product is CASSQGEGGRETQYF.

This clonotype was counted ten times or more. The J gene is TRBJ2-3, the V gene TRBV2; no clear D. This CDR3 is 16 amino acids long. V lost 11 bases, J lost 3 bases, and 24 bases lay in between. Germline CDR1 reads SNHLY; CDR2 reads FYNNEI. CDR3 amino acids: CAVSPIESQETDTQYF. The CDR3 region has the DNA TGTGCCGTTTCCCCCATTGAGTCCCAAGAAACAGATACGCAGTATTTT.

This clonotype was seen repeatedly, ten times or more. The CDR3 protein is CASSTMTGGSIGYTF. CDR3 nucleotide sequence: TGTGCCAGCAGCACCATGACAGGGGGAAGCATTGGCTACACCTTC. This chain uses TRBV7-9 with TRBJ1-2, with 9 bases lining up with TRBD1. CDR1 and CDR2 from the germline V gene are SEHNR and FQNEAQ (reference sequence). This CDR3 is built from 15 residues. Trimming removed 5 bases from V and 7 bases from J; junction bases left unmatched: 11.

At least ten counts were recorded for this clonotype. V usage is TRBV5-4 and J usage is TRBJ2-1, with a weak D call TRBD1 (5 bases). Germline-derived CDR1 and CDR2 are SGHNT and YYREEE (reference sequence). V was clipped by 3 bases and J by 6 bases, with 13 bases between them. This CDR3 contains 14 residues. This CDR3 is CASSSKDSSNEQFF. Here the CDR3 DNA reads TGTGCCAGCAGCTCAAAAGACAGTAGCAATGAGCAGTTCTTC.

This clonotype was picked up a small number of times. V is TRBV4-1 and J is TRBJ1-1; D remains unclear. Trimming pared 6 bases from V and 0 bases from J, leaving 11 bases between. This CDR3 contains 14 residues. Germline V lookup: CDR1 MGHRA, CDR2 YSYEKL. CDR3 bases: TGCGCCAGCAGAGGGAGAACGGTGAACACTGAAGCTTTCTTT. The encoded protein is CASRGRTVNTEAFF.

This clonotype was counted at least ten times. The V and J genes are TRBV29-1 and TRBJ1-2; D gene ambiguous. Germline values: CDR1 SQVTM, CDR2 ANQGSEA. The CDR3 is 11 amino acids. The V end was cut by 7 bases, the J end by 4 bases, with 10 bases between. The CDR3 region is CSASAAYGYTF. The CDR3 DNA reads TGCAGCGCATCAGCTGCCTATGGCTACACCTTC.

The rearrangement links TRBV7-9 to TRBJ2-2; 9 nucleotides align to TRBD1. Germline V gene data show CDR1 as SEHNR and CDR2 as FQNEAQ (reference sequence). CDR3 size: 15 residues. The V segment lost 5 bases and the J segment 7 bases; nucleotides outside the gene matches: 8. The CDR3 nucleotides read TGTGCCAGCAGCCCCAGACAGGGGGGCATCGGGGAGCTGTTTTTT. It is translated as CASSPRQGGIGELFF. The variable domain in full, with the rest retrieved from reference TRBV7-9 and TRBJ2-2, is DTGVSQNPRHKITKRGQNVTFRCDPISEHNRLYWYRQTLGQGPEFLTYFQNEAQLEKSRLLSDRFSAERPKGSFSTLEIQRTEQGDSAMYLCASSPRQGGIGELFFGEGSRLTVL.

This clonotype was observed many times. The chain carries TRBV20-1 and TRBJ2-3, with 7 nucleotides matching TRBD1. This CDR3 is 14 amino acids long. Unmatched junction bases numbered 5, after V lost 3 bases and J lost 2 bases. Germline lookup yields CDR1 DFQATT and CDR2 SNEGSKA (reference sequence). CDR3 in DNA: TGCAGTGCTAGTGGGACAGTTTTCACAGATACGCAGTATTTT. It yields the protein CSASGTVFTDTQYF.

The sample holds many counts of this clonotype. The chain recombines TRBV5-1 with TRBJ2-5; D may be TRBD1 (6 bases). With 4 bases removed from V and 1 base from J, the gap between germline ends came to 11 bases. CDR1 is SGHRS and CDR2 is YFSETQ in the germline V gene. The CDR3 contains 14 residues. The CDR3 sequence: CASSPDRPQETQYF. The CDR3 coding sequence is TGCGCCAGCAGCCCCGACAGGCCCCAAGAGACCCAGTACTTC.

In its sample, this clonotype was seen many times. The genes are TRBV9 and TRBJ2-3; tentatively, D is TRBD1 (5 bases). This CDR3 has 15 amino acids. Deletions cut 5 bases from V and 0 bases from J, with 13 bases between. Germline CDR1 is SGDLS and CDR2 is YYNGEE. The CDR3 DNA sequence: TGTGCCAGCAGTGCGGACAAGACTAGCACAGATACGCAGTATTTT. This gives the protein CASSADKTSTDTQYF.

This clonotype was seen at least ten times. The rearrangement uses TRBV14 and TRBJ2-1; TRBD2 aligns across 9 bases. There are 14 residues in the CDR3. Looked up from germline, CDR1 is SGHDN and CDR2 is FVKESK. The V segment lost 6 bases and the J segment 2 bases; nucleotides outside the gene matches: 2. CDR3 in amino acids: CASRWTSAYNEQFF. CDR3 DNA: TGTGCCAGCAGATGGACTAGCGCCTACAATGAGCAGTTCTTC.

This clonotype was seen at least ten times. This chain joins TRBV4-1 and TRBJ2-5; TRBD1 might be the D (6 bases). The V gene lost 1 base and the J gene lost 5 bases, with 11 bases spanning the gap. The CDR3 is made up of 14 amino acids. Per germline, CDR1 MGHRA and CDR2 YSYEKL. The chain's CDR3 is CASSQGTAGETQYF. The CDR3 DNA reads TGCGCCAGCAGCCAAGGGACAGCCGGCGAGACCCAGTACTTC.

This clonotype was seen ten or more times. This chain links TRBV6-1 with TRBJ2-1; no clear D. The ends were cut back, 2 bases at V and 0 bases at J, with 8 bases in the middle. In germline, CDR1 is MNHNS, CDR2 SASEGT. The CDR3 is made up of 15 amino acids. The CDR3 here is CASSESTYSYNEQFF. As DNA, the CDR3 is TGTGCCAGCAGTGAATCCACATACTCCTACAATGAGCAGTTCTTC.

This clonotype was observed many times. This chain connects TRBV7-9 to TRBJ2-7; tentative D call: TRBD2 (6 bases). V was cut by 1 base and J by 3 bases, with 13 bases left in between. Germline V lookup: CDR1 SEHNR, CDR2 FQNEAQ (reference sequence). The CDR3 length is 15 residues. The CDR3 bases are TGTGCCAGCAGCTTAGTAGGCGGGGATGGCTACGAGCAGTACTTC. Translation gives CASSLVGGDGYEQYF.

This clonotype showed up many times. The chain is built from TRBV19 and TRBJ2-1; TRBD2 aligns across 13 bases. The germline V gene has CDR1 LNHDA and CDR2 SQIVND (reference sequence). The CDR3 covers 15 residues. V gave up 4 bases and J gave up 3 bases; unmatched junction bases: 0. The CDR3 reads CASSRLAGGYNEQFF. The CDR3 DNA reads as TGTGCCAGTAGTAGACTAGCGGGGGGCTACAATGAGCAGTTCTTC.

This clonotype was recorded at least ten times. This chain joins TRBV10-3 and TRBJ2-1, with 11 nucleotides matching TRBD2. CDR1 is ENHRY and CDR2 is SYGVKD in the germline V gene. This CDR3 comprises 14 residues. J gave up 7 bases and V 7 bases, and 6 bases lay outside the gene matches. The CDR3 DNA is TGTGCCATCAACCCGGGACTAGCGGCTAATGAGCAGTTCTTC. As protein: CAINPGLAANEQFF.

Comment on this clonotype: This clone may be a read error of a much larger clone one base away. The V and J genes are TRBV5-6 and TRBJ1-2; D is unresolved. This CDR3 comprises 12 residues. From germline, CDR1 is SGHDT and CDR2 YYEEEE. The CDR3 here is CGSSTANYGYTF. DNA of the CDR3: TGTGGCAGCAGTACAGCTAACTATGGCTACACCTTC.

The rearrangement uses TRBV6-1 and TRBJ1-1; 9 bases are a match to TRBD1. The V and J ends lost 6 bases and 1 base, in that order; junction bases with no gene match: 9. Germline CDR1 MNHNS, CDR2 SASEGT. The CDR3 is made up of 16 amino acids. CDR3 coding DNA: TGTGCCAGCAGGAGAGGGACAGGGAGTGCGAACACTGAAGCTTTCTTT. Its translation is CASRRGTGSANTEAFF.

This clonotype showed up many times. DNA for the CDR3: TGTGCCAGCGGGCGACATATTAATGAAAAACTGTTTTTT. Translation: CASGRHINEKLFF. The chain combines TRBV6-2 or TRBV6-3 with TRBJ1-4; unclear D gene. CDR1 is MNHEY, CDR2 SVGEGT, per germline. V lost 8 bases to trimming and J lost 4 bases, with 11 bases between them. The CDR3 is 13 residues long.

Concerning this clonotype: Possible read error: a much larger clone is one base away. This is likely a read error, given that the CDR3 carries no conserved phenylalanine or tryptophan at its end. The J gene is TRBJ2-3, the V gene TRBV19, with a weak D call TRBD2 (5 bases). Germline CDR1 and CDR2: LNHDA and SQIVND (reference sequence). This CDR3 contains 14 residues. Between the trimmed V and J ends, which lost 1 base and 5 bases, there was a span of 10 bases. The CDR3 protein is CASSIGRAGDTQYS. CDR3 bases: TGTGCCAGTAGTATAGGACGGGCGGGAGATACGCAGTATTCT.